The rows below give T cell receptor beta chains drawn from one sample of a study of blood T cells in healthy people across ages. TCRdb reanalysed the 5' RACE reads using MiXCR and keeps one entry per CDR3 protein. The table includes roughly 1.4 million distinct CDR3 sequences, approximately 59% detected once. Sequenced: blood. These receptors originate from a man aged 18 to 29 in good health. The CDR3 runs from the conserved cysteine through the conserved F or W. The D gene is left open where the match is weak. The size field is filled for only some rows; it gives once, few, many or a size class.

j_gene,v_gene,abundance,d_gene,CDR3nt,CDR3aa
TRBJ1-1,TRBV5-1,NA,TRBD1,TGCGCCAGCAGCGGAGCGACAGGGAGGATGGACACTGAAGCTTTCTTT,CASSGATGRMDTEAFF
TRBJ2-7,TRBV5-1,NA,NA,TGCGCCAGCTCCTCCGGGGCGGTCTCCTACGAGCAGTACTTC,CASSSGAVSYEQYF
TRBJ2-3,TRBV13,NA,TRBD2,TGTGCCAGCAGCTTACTAGCGGGAACAAGCACAGATACGCAGTATTTT,CASSLLAGTSTDTQYF
TRBJ2-6,TRBV2,once,TRBD2,TGTGCCAGCAGAGCGACTAGCGGGGTCTCTGGGGCCAACGTCCTGACTTTC,CASRATSGVSGANVLTF
TRBJ2-5,TRBV6-6,few,TRBD1,TGTGCCAGCAGTTACTATGGGACAGGGAAAGAGACCCAGTACTTC,CASSYYGTGKETQYF
TRBJ2-2,TRBV29-1,NA,NA,TGCAGCGTTGAGATCGGGGAGCTGTTTTTT,CSVEIGELFF
TRBJ1-2,TRBV2,once,NA,TGTGCCAGCCAATCGGAAAATGGCTACACCTTC,CASQSENGYTF
TRBJ1-4,TRBV4-2,NA,NA,TGTGCCAGCAGCCATTCTCGGACACCCCATGAAAAACTGTTTTTT,CASSHSRTPHEKLFF
TRBJ2-3,TRBV20-1,NA,NA,TGCAGTGCCCCGACCGAGGGACCCACAGATACGCAGTATTTT,CSAPTEGPTDTQYF
TRBJ2-1,TRBV10-2,NA,TRBD1,TGCGCCAGCAGTGAAATTGACGAGACAGGGGTCAATGAGCAGTTCTTC,CASSEIDETGVNEQFF
TRBJ2-5,TRBV2,NA,TRBD1,TGTGCCAGCAGCAAGAGGGACAGGGTGGTTGAGACCCAGTACTTC,CASSKRDRVVETQYF
TRBJ2-3,TRBV5-6,NA,TRBD1,TGTGCCAGCAGCTTGGGAGGGGGCCTTTCAGATACGCAGTATTTT,CASSLGGGLSDTQYF
TRBJ2-1,TRBV5-6,once,NA,TGTGCCAGCACCTTAGGGGGACGCACACGGGAGCAGTTCTTC,CASTLGGRTREQFF
TRBJ2-7,TRBV7-9,few,NA,TGTGCCAGCAGCGACCCGGCTGTAGGCCCCATTGAGGTCGAGCAGTACTTC,CASSDPAVGPIEVEQYF
TRBJ2-4,TRBV7-9,NA,TRBD1,TGTGCCAGCAGCTTAGTGGGGACAGGGGTTGTAGAGCAGTACTTC,CASSLVGTGVVEQYF
TRBJ2-1,TRBV10-1,NA,TRBD2,TGCGCCAGCAGCGCAACCCTAGCGGGGGAATACAATGAGCAGTTCTTC,CASSATLAGEYNEQFF
TRBJ2-7,TRBV20-1,few,NA,TGCAGTGCTACTTCTTGGGAAGACAAAGGTTTCTACGAGCAGTACTTC,CSATSWEDKGFYEQYF
TRBJ2-1,TRBV11-1,NA,NA,TGTGCCAGCAGCCATAGGACTTCCAATGAGCAGTTCTTC,CASSHRTSNEQFF
TRBJ1-6,TRBV7-9,NA,NA,TGTGCCAGCGGGTTTAATCAGGGACATCCCCTCCACTTT,CASGFNQGHPLHF
TRBJ2-7,TRBV6-2/TRBV6-3,NA,NA,TGTGCCAGCAGTTACTCGCGCCTCACCGGAGGGGGCAACGAGCAGTACTTC,CASSYSRLTGGGNEQYF
TRBJ2-7,TRBV7-2,NA,TRBD2,TGTGCCAGCAGTCTAACGCCGGGACTAGCTCACAATGAGCAGTACTTC,CASSLTPGLAHNEQYF
TRBJ2-5,TRBV3-1,many,TRBD2,TGTGCCAGCAGTCAAACGGGGGGCCAGTACTTC,CASSQTGGQYF
TRBJ2-1,TRBV13,NA,NA,TGTGCCAGCAGCTTATACGGGGACTACAATGAGCAGTTCTTC,CASSLYGDYNEQFF
TRBJ1-1,TRBV29-1,NA,NA,TGCAGCGCCGCCCGGGGGGCAGGGACTGAAGCTTTCTTT,CSAARGAGTEAFF
TRBJ2-7,TRBV7-6,few,TRBD1,TGTGCCAGCAGCTTAGACAGGGGGCGTCAGTACTTC,CASSLDRGRQYF
TRBJ2-7,TRBV5-4,NA,TRBD2,TGCGCCAGCAGCGCGGGACTAGCGTACTACGAGCAGTACTTC,CASSAGLAYYEQYF
TRBJ2-3,TRBV10-3,NA,TRBD2,TGTGCCATCAGTGAGTCCGGGCGGGGGGGGAGCAGCACAGATACGCAGTATTTT,CAISESGRGGSSTDTQYF
TRBJ2-7,TRBV7-6,NA,TRBD2,TGTGCCAGCAGCCACGGACTAGGTTCCTACGAGCAGTACTTC,CASSHGLGSYEQYF
TRBJ2-1,TRBV5-5,NA,NA,TGTGCCAGCAGCCAAAGCCATGAGCAGTTCTTC,CASSQSHEQFF
TRBJ2-7,TRBV5-6,NA,NA,TGTGCCAGCAGACGGCGGGGAATAGAATACGAGCAGTACTTC,CASRRRGIEYEQYF